The clone carrying this T cell receptor beta chain was seen more than once but under ten times. Its antigen is unknown. The CDR3 totals 19 residues. Trimming at V came to 1 base and at J to 3 bases, leaving 15 bases not matched to a gene. Germline CDR1 reads SGHTA; CDR2 reads FQGNSA. The PCR contained 60 Vbeta and 13 Jbeta primers. Sequenced by immunoSEQ multiplex PCR; TCRdb stores in-frame clones only, minus some. The data show about 180,000 clones, roughly 80% seen once. These data come from a study of cytomegalovirus exposure and HLA in healthy donors. Whole-study findings and limits: It was shown in a later analysis that HLA-associated TCR beta chains were more clonally expanded than other, equally common chains. More than 15,000 TCR beta sequences were associated with HLA alleles at 0.05 false discovery rate in a later analysis.

The receptor was derived from a man younger than 40 in good health and CMV-seronegative. Sequences were obtained from PBMCs. V and J are TRBV7-2 and TRBJ2-3; TRBD1 matches at 8 bases. The CDR3 DNA reads TGTGCCAGCAGCTTAGTCTCAGTAAACAGGGGGTGGGAGACAGATACGCAGTATTTT. This encodes CASSLVSVNRGWETDTQYF.